Listed here are 18 T cell receptor beta chains from one sample, sequenced in a study of neoadjuvant anti-PD-1 for oral cavity cancer. Sequencing used immunoSEQ multiplex PCR; TCRdb keeps in-frame clones, though not all of them. The sample carries about 9,800 clones, roughly three fifths recorded once. Time point reported: after neoadjuvant nivolumab, at surgical resection. This material consisted of PBMCs, taken after nivolumab (anti-PD-1) treatment. The receptors shown here come from a person aged 40 to 85 with oral cavity squamous cell carcinoma.

This clone has only a few counts. J is TRBJ2-2 and V is TRBV10-2; D not certain. There are 13 residues in the CDR3. Germline-derived CDR1 and CDR2 are WSHSY and SAAADI. The V gene lost 1 base and the J gene lost 5 bases, with 5 bases spanning the gap. The CDR3 region is CASSEWGTGELFF. The CDR3 region has the DNA TGCGCCAGCAGTGAGTGGGGAACCGGGGAGCTGTTTTTT.

This clone was recorded a few times. The J gene is TRBJ2-2, the V gene TRBV4-1; D unclear. There are 15 residues in the CDR3. In germline, CDR1 is MGHRA, CDR2 YSYEKL. V was shortened by 1 base and J by 8 bases, with 14 bases between the two germline ends. The chain's CDR3 is CASSQGALLPGELFF. Written as DNA, the CDR3 is TGCGCCAGCAGCCAAGGGGCGCTTCTTCCGGGGGAGCTGTTTTTT.

The CDR3 spells CASGGEDRGLGGGYTF. The CDR3 region has the DNA TGTGCCTCCGGGGGGGAAGACAGGGGCTTGGGCGGTGGCTACACCTTC. The gene calls are TRBV10-3 and TRBJ1-2, with 8 positions matching TRBD1. This CDR3 contains 16 residues. Trimming took 11 bases from V and 7 from J; bases not matched to a gene: 21. Germline V gene lookup returns CDR1 ENHRY and CDR2 SYGVKD.

This clone appeared a few times. J is TRBJ1-5 and V is TRBV19; no clear D. Trimming stripped 7 bases from V and 3 bases from J, with 19 bases between. The V gene's germline CDR1 is LNHDA and CDR2 SQIVND (reference sequence). The CDR3 runs to 16 residues. CDR3 nucleotides: TGTGCCAGTACCTCAACGAGGCCACCCACCAATCAGCCCCAGCATTTT. This gives the protein CASTSTRPPTNQPQHF.

The sample holds a few counts of this clone. This sequence joins TRBV2 and TRBJ1-5; D is unresolved. Deletions cut 3 bases from V and 3 bases from J, with 3 bases between. Germline loops: CDR1 SNHLY, CDR2 FYNNEI. The CDR3 has 12 amino acids. CDR3 in DNA: TGTGCCAGCAGTGAGCCCAATCAGCCCCAGCATTTT. Translated: CASSEPNQPQHF.

The sample holds a few counts of this clone. This chain links TRBV5-1 with TRBJ1-3; D uncertain. The CDR3 sequence is 16 residues long. V was trimmed by 4 bases and J by 4 bases, leaving 18 bases between them. Germline CDR1 and CDR2: SGHRS and YFSETQ. The CDR3 loop reads CASSGSGLRAGNTIYF. In DNA form, the CDR3 reads TGCGCCAGCAGCGGAAGCGGGCTAAGAGCGGGAAACACCATATATTTT.

This clone was recorded once. The chain joins TRBV30 to TRBJ2-7; either TRBD1 or TRBD2 may supply D (5 bases each). This CDR3 comprises 14 residues. V was shortened by 7 bases and J by 4 bases, with 20 bases between the two germline ends. The germline V gene encodes CDR1 GTSNPN and CDR2 SVGIG (reference sequence). The CDR3 reads CAYSPGTVLYEQYF. CDR3 nucleotide sequence: TGTGCCTACTCTCCCGGGACGGTCCTTTACGAGCAGTACTTC. Complete variable domain (other parts from reference TRBV30 and TRBJ2-7): SQTIHQWPATLVQPVGSPLSLECTVEGTSNPNLYWYRQAAGRGLQLLFYSVGIGQISSEVPQNLSASRPQDRQFILSSKKLLLSDSGFYLCAYSPGTVLYEQYFGPGTRLTVT.

The V call is TRBV5-6, the J call TRBJ2-7; no firm D call. The CDR3 is made up of 13 amino acids. Trimming cost V 3 bases and J 6 bases, with 13 bases left between them. The germline gives CDR1 SGHDT, CDR2 YYEEEE. CDR3 protein: CASSSLMKAEQYF. CDR3 nucleotide sequence: TGTGCCAGCAGCTCATTGATGAAGGCCGAGCAGTACTTC.

The V call is TRBV10-3, the J call TRBJ1-1; 10 positions match TRBD1. The germline V gene has CDR1 ENHRY and CDR2 SYGVKD. This CDR3 spans 12 amino acids. J lost 11 bases, V lost 4 bases, and 4 bases had no gene match. In DNA, the CDR3 is TGTGCCATCAGTGGTGGGACAGGGGAGGCTTTCTTT. Residues: CAISGGTGEAFF.

V is TRBV6-5 and J is TRBJ1-3; D may be TRBD1 (5 bases). CDR3 size: 14 residues. Germline-derived CDR1 and CDR2 are MNHEY and SVGAGI. Deletions cut 7 bases from V and 2 bases from J, with 12 bases between. CDR3 nucleotides: TGTGCCAGCACCGCGACAGCTACTGGAAACACCATATATTTT. This codes for CASTATATGNTIYF.

Only a few counts were recorded for this clone. The chain combines TRBV6-5 with TRBJ1-4; D remains unclear. V was clipped by 6 bases and J by 0 bases, with 8 bases between them. The CDR3 is made up of 14 amino acids. Germline CDR1 MNHEY, CDR2 SVGAGI. The CDR3 DNA sequence: TGTGCCAGCAGCCCACTTGCAACTAATGAAAAACTGTTTTTT. Its protein is CASSPLATNEKLFF.

This clone was detected a few times. V gene TRBV7-9 combines with J gene TRBJ1-5; D uncertain. The CDR3 runs to 16 residues. Germline lookup yields CDR1 SEHNR and CDR2 FQNEAQ (reference sequence). V lost 1 base, J lost 0 bases, and 10 bases lay in between. The CDR3 loop is CASSLEVGGSNQPQHF. For the CDR3, the DNA is TGTGCCAGCAGCTTAGAGGTAGGCGGTAGCAATCAGCCCCAGCATTTT.

The genes are TRBV6-1 and TRBJ1-5; the D gene is possibly TRBD1 (5 bases). The CDR3 sequence is 14 residues long. The ends were cut back, 6 bases at V and 4 bases at J, with 13 bases in the middle. Germline assignment: CDR1 MNHNS and CDR2 SASEGT. This CDR3 is CASREGPLNQPQHF. As DNA, the CDR3 is TGTGCCAGCAGAGAGGGACCCCTTAATCAGCCCCAGCATTTT.

This sequence joins TRBV9 and TRBJ1-3; no firm D call. The CDR3 totals 14 residues. The germline V gene encodes CDR1 SGDLS and CDR2 YYNGEE. Trimming removed 3 bases from V and 0 bases from J, with 7 bases in between. The CDR3 loop reads CASSGETSGNTIYF. The CDR3 bases are TGTGCCAGCAGCGGAGAGACCTCTGGAAACACCATATATTTT.

This clone has more than one count but fewer than ten. The V gene is TRBV27, the J gene TRBJ2-1, with 7 bases aligning to TRBD1. Germline CDR1 reads MNHEY; CDR2 reads SMNVEV (reference sequence). CDR3 length equals 14 residues. Losses at the gene ends were 2 bases for V and 6 bases for J; bases not matched to a gene: 4. The CDR3 region is CASSLSAGGNEQFF. CDR3 sequence (DNA): TGTGCCAGCAGTTTAAGCGCAGGGGGCAATGAGCAGTTCTTC.

The chain has TRBV5-1 and TRBJ2-7; 7 bases are shared with TRBD2. The CDR3 consists of 14 residues. Germline trimming cut 0 bases from V and 3 bases from J; bases unmatched to any gene: 3. The germline gives CDR1 SGHRS, CDR2 YFSETQ. CDR3 sequence: CASSLERGSYEQYF. The DNA of the CDR3 is TGCGCCAGCAGCTTGGAGCGCGGGAGCTACGAGCAGTACTTC. The full variable domain, rest sourced from reference TRBV5-1 and TRBJ2-7, is KAGVTQTPRYLIKTRGQQVTLSCSPISGHRSVSWYQQTPGQGLQFLFEYFSETQRNKGNFPGRFSGRQFSNSRSEMNVSTLELGDSALYLCASSLERGSYEQYFGPGTRLTVT.

The chain couples TRBV14 to TRBJ2-1, with D maybe TRBD2 (5 bases). Germline CDR1 SGHDN, CDR2 FVKESK. V dropped 0 bases and J dropped 8 bases, with 8 bases sitting between them. The CDR3 covers 13 residues. The CDR3: CASSQERGHEQFF. The CDR3 bases are TGTGCCAGCAGCCAAGAAAGAGGGCATGAGCAGTTCTTC.

This clone is a singleton in its sample. V is TRBV14 and J is TRBJ1-6, with D possibly matching TRBD1 (5 bases). Germline V gene data show CDR1 as SGHDN and CDR2 as FVKESK. The CDR3 spans 17 residues. The V end lost 1 base, the J end lost 0 bases, and 10 bases lay between the germline ends. CDR3 loop: CASSQGRQSSYNSPLHF. Written as DNA, the CDR3 is TGTGCCAGCAGCCAAGGCAGACAGAGCTCCTATAATTCACCCCTCCACTTT.